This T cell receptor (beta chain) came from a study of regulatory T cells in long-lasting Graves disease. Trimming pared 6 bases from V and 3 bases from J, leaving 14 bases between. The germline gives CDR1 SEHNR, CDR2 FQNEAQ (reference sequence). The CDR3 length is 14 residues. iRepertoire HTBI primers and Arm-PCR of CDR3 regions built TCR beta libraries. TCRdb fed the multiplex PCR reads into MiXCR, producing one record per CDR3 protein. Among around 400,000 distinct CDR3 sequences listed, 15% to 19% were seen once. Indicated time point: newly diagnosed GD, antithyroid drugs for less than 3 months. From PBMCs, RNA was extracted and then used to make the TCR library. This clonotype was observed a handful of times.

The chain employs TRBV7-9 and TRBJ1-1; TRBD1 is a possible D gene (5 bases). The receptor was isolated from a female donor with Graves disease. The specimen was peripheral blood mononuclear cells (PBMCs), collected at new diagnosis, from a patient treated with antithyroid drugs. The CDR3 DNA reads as TGTGCCAGCAGACACGCGAAGGGGTACACTGAAGCTTTCTTT. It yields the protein CASRHAKGYTEAFF. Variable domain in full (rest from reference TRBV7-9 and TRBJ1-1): DTGVSQNPRHKITKRGQNVTFRCDPISEHNRLYWYRQTLGQGPEFLTYFQNEAQLEKSRLLSDRFSAERPKGSFSTLEIQRTEQGDSAMYLCASRHAKGYTEAFFGQGTRLTVV.